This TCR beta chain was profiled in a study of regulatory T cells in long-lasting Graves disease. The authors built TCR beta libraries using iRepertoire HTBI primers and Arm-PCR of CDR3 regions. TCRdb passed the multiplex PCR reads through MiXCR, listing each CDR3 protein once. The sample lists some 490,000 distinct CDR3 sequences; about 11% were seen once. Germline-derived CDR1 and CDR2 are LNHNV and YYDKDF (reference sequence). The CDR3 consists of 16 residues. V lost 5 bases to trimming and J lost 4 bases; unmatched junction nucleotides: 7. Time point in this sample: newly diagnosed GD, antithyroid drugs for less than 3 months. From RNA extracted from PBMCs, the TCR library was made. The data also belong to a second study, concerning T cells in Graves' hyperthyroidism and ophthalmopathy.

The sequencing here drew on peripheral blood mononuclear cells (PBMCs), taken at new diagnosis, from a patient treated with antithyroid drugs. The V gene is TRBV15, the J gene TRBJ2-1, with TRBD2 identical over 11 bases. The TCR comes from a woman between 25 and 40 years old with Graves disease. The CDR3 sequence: CATSRLGLAVYNEQFF. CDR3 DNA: TGTGCCACCAGCCGTCTGGGACTAGCGGTTTACAATGAGCAGTTCTTC.